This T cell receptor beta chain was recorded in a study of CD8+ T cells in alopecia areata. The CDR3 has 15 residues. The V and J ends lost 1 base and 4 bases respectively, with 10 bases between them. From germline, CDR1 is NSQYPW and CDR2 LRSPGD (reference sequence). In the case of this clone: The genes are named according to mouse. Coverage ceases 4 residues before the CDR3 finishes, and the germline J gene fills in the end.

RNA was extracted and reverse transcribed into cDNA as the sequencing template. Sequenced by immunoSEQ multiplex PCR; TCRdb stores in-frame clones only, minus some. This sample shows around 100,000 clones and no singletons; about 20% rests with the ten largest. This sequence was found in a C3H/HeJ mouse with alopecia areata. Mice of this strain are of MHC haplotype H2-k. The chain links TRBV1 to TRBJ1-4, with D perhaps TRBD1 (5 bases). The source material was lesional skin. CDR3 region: CTCSAVPGNNERLFF. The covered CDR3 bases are TGCACCTGCAGTGCAGTGCCAGGGAACAACGAA.